Reported below is one T cell receptor beta chain. Its antigen is unidentified. Sequenced by immunoSEQ multiplex PCR; TCRdb stores in-frame clones only, minus some. Among 40,000 or so clones listed, about 81% were seen once. Controls came from buffy coats of healthy blood donors. The data originate from a study of STAT5B mutations in CD4+ large granular lymphocyte leukemia. In the study overall: Among healthy donors, a particular HLA allele went with more CDR3 'QG' motifs.

Findings of the study overall: Main leukemic clonotypes were patient-specific, but approximately 27% appeared at low frequency elsewhere.

Sequenced: CD4+ T cells from blood buffy coats. This receptor was obtained from a human donor in good health.

CDR3 amino acids: CASSFTSGGVKTQYF. In nucleotides, the CDR3 is TGTGCCAGCAGTTTTACTAGCGGGGGGGTGAAGACCCAGTACTTC. The chain uses TRBV7-6 and TRBJ2-5; TRBD2 matches at 13 bases. Looked up from germline, CDR1 is SGHVS and CDR2 is FNYEAQ. V was pared by 6 bases and J by 6 bases, with 7 bases of the junction left unmatched. This CDR3 contains 15 residues.